Given below is one T cell receptor (beta chain) in context. Additional DNA sequences in this sample encode the identical CDR3. These data are taken from a study of blood T cell repertoires in COVID-19. The germline V and J ends were trimmed by 3 bases and 0 bases, with 8 bases remaining between them. The CDR3 totals 14 residues. Germline V lookup: CDR1 SGHDN, CDR2 FVKESK. Per the authors' pipeline: Amplification of reference gene primers was used by the study to estimate nucleated cell counts. The method was immunoSEQ multiplex PCR; TCRdb's version includes in-frame clones alone and lacks a portion of them. Clonal size and the V and J genes are those of that table, whereas D and trimming came from the DNA. The sample lists roughly 160,000 clones, roughly 88% occurring once.

The TCR originated in an older woman with acute or convalescent COVID-19. V gene TRBV14 combines with J gene TRBJ1-1, with D hard to call. Sequencing was done on a sample of peripheral blood. The CDR3 region has the DNA TGTGCCAGCAGCCAGGCGGGGATGAACACTGAAGCTTTCTTT. Its translation: CASSQAGMNTEAFF. The full variable domain, completed using reference TRBV14 and TRBJ1-1, is EAGVTQFPSHSVIEKGQTVTLRCDPISGHDNLYWYRRVMGKEIKFLLHFVKESKQDESGMPNNRFLAERTGGTYSTLKVQPAELEDSGVYFCASSQAGMNTEAFFGQGTRLTVV.